The 17 T cell receptor beta chains reported below all come from one sample, sequenced in a study of T-cell memory formation after mild COVID-19 (dated by TCRdb to the early 2020s). Library preparation used 5' RACE. TCRdb lists the instrument as Illumina NovaSeq 6000. TCRdb handled the public reads itself, with Q25 trimming in fastp and clone calling in MiXCR, and kept productive beta chains. Under each unique CDR3 protein, matching rows form one entry showing the most common genes and DNA. The sample includes some 290,000 distinct CDR3 sequences, with about 17% observed a single time. The leading ten clones occupy roughly 20% of the sample. Sequencing was performed on PBMCs or a T cell subset sorted from them (not recorded which). These TCRs come from a man aged 18 to 30 who had mild COVID-19 (a few samples of this study predate the infection). The sample titles of this study are shuffled in the database, so cell type and time point are left out; the donor was told from shared clones.

The table lists this clonotype with a few counts. The chain uses TRBV5-1 and TRBJ2-1; D assignment may be TRBD1 or TRBD2 (5 bases each). The germline CDR1 and CDR2 sequences are SGHRS and YFSETQ. The length of the CDR3 is 15 residues. V lost 3 bases and J lost 6, with 16 bases in between. The CDR3 DNA follows: TGCGCCAGCAGCTCCCGAGGGGACGGGACCAATGAGCAGTTCTTC. This encodes CASSSRGDGTNEQFF.

This clonotype has just one count. V gene TRBV11-2 combines with J gene TRBJ2-7; 9 bases fit TRBD2. The length of the CDR3 is 17 residues. The V gene's germline CDR1 is SGHAT and CDR2 FQNNGV. V shed 3 bases, J shed 7 bases, and the junction held 16 bases outside the gene matches. In DNA form, the CDR3 reads TGTGCCAGCAGCTTTTCGCGGGGGGGCCAACCGAAAAAGGAGCAGTACTTC. It is translated as CASSFSRGGQPKKEQYF.

This clonotype was seen only a few times. The J gene is TRBJ2-4, the V gene TRBV5-8, with D possibly being TRBD1 (6 bases). Germline-derived CDR1 and CDR2 are SGHTS and YDEGEE. The V end lost 1 base, the J end lost 7 bases, and 9 bases lay between the germline ends. The CDR3 totals 13 residues. The CDR3 region is CASSLTGSNIQYF. In DNA form, the CDR3 reads TGTGCCAGCAGCTTGACAGGGTCGAACATTCAGTACTTC. Full variable domain (remainder filled in from reference TRBV5-8 and TRBJ2-4): EAGVTQSPTHLIKTRGQQATLRCSPISGHTSVYWYQQALGLGLQFLLWYDEGEERNRGNFPPRFSGRQFPNYSSELNVNALELEDSALYLCASSLTGSNIQYFGAGTRLSVL.

The V gene is TRBV25-1, the J gene TRBJ2-3; D is possibly TRBD1 or TRBD2 (5 bases each). The CDR3 spans 15 residues. V lost 5 bases, J lost 4 bases, and 16 bases lay in between. CDR1 and CDR2 (germline): MGHDK, SYGVNS. Here the CDR3 reads CASSLDGAGADTQYF. CDR3 DNA: TGTGCCAGCAGTCTAGACGGGGCCGGGGCAGATACGCAGTATTTT.

This clonotype came up a few times. V usage is TRBV4-2 and J usage is TRBJ1-4; 10 positions agree with TRBD1. Looked up from germline, CDR1 is LGHNA and CDR2 is YNFKEQ. This CDR3 region has 15 residues. Trimming removed 6 bases from V and 7 bases from J; junction bases left unmatched: 8. CDR3 loop: CASRPPDRGSEKLFF. In DNA, the CDR3 is TGTGCCAGCAGACCCCCGGACAGGGGGAGTGAAAAACTGTTTTTT.

The J gene is TRBJ2-1, the V gene TRBV7-2; the match to TRBD1 covers 7 bases. The junction had 2 bases not matched to a gene; V was cut back by 5 bases and J by 4 bases. This CDR3 spans 13 amino acids. Germline loops: CDR1 SGHTA, CDR2 FQGNSA. Written as DNA, the CDR3 is TGTGCCAGCAGCAGGGGACAGTACAATGAGCAGTTCTTC. It is translated as CASSRGQYNEQFF.

This clonotype showed up just a few times. The V call is TRBV4-3, the J call TRBJ2-5; 11 bases are shared with TRBD2. The CDR3 is 17 amino acids. Unmatched junction bases numbered 8, after V lost 3 bases and J lost 2 bases. Germline assignment: CDR1 LGHNA and CDR2 YSLEER. The CDR3, as DNA: TGCGCCAGCAGCCAGGGTACTAGCGGGGGACAGCAAGAGACCCAGTACTTC. It yields the protein CASSQGTSGGQQETQYF.

This chain joins TRBV7-9 and TRBJ1-3; unclear D gene. This CDR3 is 13 amino acids long. Looked up from germline, CDR1 is SEHNR and CDR2 is FQNEAQ (reference sequence). Trimming cost V 7 bases and J 0 bases, with 7 bases left between them. In DNA, the CDR3 is TGTGCCAGCATGACTTACTCTGGAAACACCATATATTTT. This translates into CASMTYSGNTIYF.

This clonotype was seen more than once but under ten times. V usage is TRBV7-2 and J usage is TRBJ2-7, with 7 bases aligning to TRBD1. The CDR3 is made up of 14 amino acids. The ends lost 5 bases at V and 5 bases at J; junction bases unmatched: 9. Germline V gene lookup returns CDR1 SGHTA and CDR2 FQGNSA. The CDR3 is CASSTRTGSHEQYF. The CDR3 DNA is TGTGCCAGCAGCACCCGGACAGGCTCTCACGAGCAGTACTTC.

In this sample, this clonotype turned up a few times. This chain links TRBV20-1 with TRBJ2-3; D gene ambiguous. The CDR3 sequence is 14 residues long. Trimming pared 5 bases from V and 0 bases from J, leaving 12 bases between. Germline V gene lookup returns CDR1 DFQATT and CDR2 SNEGSKA (reference sequence). CDR3 nucleotide sequence: TGCAGTGCTCCTTCGTTCGAAAGCACAGATACGCAGTATTTT. It translates to CSAPSFESTDTQYF.

The sample holds one count of this clonotype. The chain couples TRBV11-2 to TRBJ2-3, with a possible D match to TRBD1 (5 bases). CDR1 and CDR2 (germline): SGHAT, FQNNGV. The CDR3 sequence is 13 residues long. V was clipped by 4 bases and J by 4 bases, with 9 bases between them. In DNA form, the CDR3 reads TGTGCCAGCAGCTGGACACCGCCAGATACGCAGTATTTT. It is translated as CASSWTPPDTQYF.

This clonotype occurred a few times. V and J are TRBV29-1 and TRBJ2-5, with D uncertain. CDR1 and CDR2 (germline): SQVTM, ANQGSEA. The CDR3 is made up of 11 amino acids. V lost 0 bases and J 7 bases, leaving 6 bases between the germline ends. CDR3 region: CSVEEWGTQYF. CDR3 coding DNA: TGCAGCGTTGAAGAGTGGGGGACCCAGTACTTC.

The chain employs TRBV5-1 and TRBJ1-1; D is uncertain. V was shortened by 2 bases and J by 1 base, with 9 bases between the two germline ends. Germline assignment: CDR1 SGHRS and CDR2 YFSETQ. This CDR3 is built from 14 residues. CDR3 in DNA: TGCGCCAGCAGCTTTCATCCCAGGAACACTGAAGCTTTCTTT. Its protein product is CASSFHPRNTEAFF.

This clonotype was detected a few times. The chain carries TRBV7-3 and TRBJ2-6; the D is unclear. This CDR3 contains 15 residues. The germline V gene encodes CDR1 SGHTA and CDR2 FQGTGA. V was shortened by 5 bases and J by 2 bases, with 10 bases between the two germline ends. The CDR3 loop reads CASSLDGAGANVLTF. CDR3 sequence (DNA): TGTGCCAGCAGCCTTGATGGGGCTGGGGCCAACGTCCTGACTTTC.

This clonotype has only a few counts. The V gene is TRBV6-6, the J gene TRBJ2-2; D is undetermined. The CDR3 has 16 residues. Germline V gives CDR1 MNHNY, CDR2 SVGAGI (reference sequence). V dropped 8 bases and J dropped 0 bases, with 16 bases sitting between them. CDR3 sequence (DNA): TGTGCCAGCTGGGGAATCGGACGGACGAACACCGGGGAGCTGTTTTTT. Translation: CASWGIGRTNTGELFF.

In its sample, this clonotype was seen a few times. The V call is TRBV4-1, the J call TRBJ1-2; TRBD1 is a possible D gene (6 bases). Trimming shortened V by 2 bases and J by 0 bases, and 10 bases separated the two germline ends. CDR3 length equals 15 residues. CDR1 is MGHRA, CDR2 YSYEKL, per germline. The CDR3 region has the DNA TGCGCCAGCAGCCAATTAGCAGGGGCTAACTATGGCTACACCTTC. Translation: CASSQLAGANYGYTF.

The V call is TRBV24-1, the J call TRBJ1-5; 8 bases are shared with TRBD1. The CDR3 spans 14 residues. Trimming cost V 3 bases and J 6 bases; bases outside gene matches: 3. CDR1 is KGHDR and CDR2 is SFDVKD in the germline V gene. The CDR3 nucleotides read TGTGCCACCAGTGATCGTACAGGGGGTCAGCCCCAGCATTTT. It codes for CATSDRTGGQPQHF.